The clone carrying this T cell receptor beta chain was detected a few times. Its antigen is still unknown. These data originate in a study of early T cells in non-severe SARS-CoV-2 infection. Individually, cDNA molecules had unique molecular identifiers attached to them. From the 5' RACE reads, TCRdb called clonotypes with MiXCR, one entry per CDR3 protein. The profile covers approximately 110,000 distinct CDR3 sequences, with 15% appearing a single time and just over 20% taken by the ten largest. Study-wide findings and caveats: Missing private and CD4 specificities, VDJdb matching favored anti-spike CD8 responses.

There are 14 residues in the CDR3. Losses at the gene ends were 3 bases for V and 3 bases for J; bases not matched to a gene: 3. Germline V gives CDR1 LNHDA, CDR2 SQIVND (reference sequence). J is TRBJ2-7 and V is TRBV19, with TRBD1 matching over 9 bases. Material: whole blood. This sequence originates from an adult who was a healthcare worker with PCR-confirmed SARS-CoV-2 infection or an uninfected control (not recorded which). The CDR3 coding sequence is TGTGCCAGTAGTATCGGACAGGGGCGCTACGAGCAGTACTTC. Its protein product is CASSIGQGRYEQYF.